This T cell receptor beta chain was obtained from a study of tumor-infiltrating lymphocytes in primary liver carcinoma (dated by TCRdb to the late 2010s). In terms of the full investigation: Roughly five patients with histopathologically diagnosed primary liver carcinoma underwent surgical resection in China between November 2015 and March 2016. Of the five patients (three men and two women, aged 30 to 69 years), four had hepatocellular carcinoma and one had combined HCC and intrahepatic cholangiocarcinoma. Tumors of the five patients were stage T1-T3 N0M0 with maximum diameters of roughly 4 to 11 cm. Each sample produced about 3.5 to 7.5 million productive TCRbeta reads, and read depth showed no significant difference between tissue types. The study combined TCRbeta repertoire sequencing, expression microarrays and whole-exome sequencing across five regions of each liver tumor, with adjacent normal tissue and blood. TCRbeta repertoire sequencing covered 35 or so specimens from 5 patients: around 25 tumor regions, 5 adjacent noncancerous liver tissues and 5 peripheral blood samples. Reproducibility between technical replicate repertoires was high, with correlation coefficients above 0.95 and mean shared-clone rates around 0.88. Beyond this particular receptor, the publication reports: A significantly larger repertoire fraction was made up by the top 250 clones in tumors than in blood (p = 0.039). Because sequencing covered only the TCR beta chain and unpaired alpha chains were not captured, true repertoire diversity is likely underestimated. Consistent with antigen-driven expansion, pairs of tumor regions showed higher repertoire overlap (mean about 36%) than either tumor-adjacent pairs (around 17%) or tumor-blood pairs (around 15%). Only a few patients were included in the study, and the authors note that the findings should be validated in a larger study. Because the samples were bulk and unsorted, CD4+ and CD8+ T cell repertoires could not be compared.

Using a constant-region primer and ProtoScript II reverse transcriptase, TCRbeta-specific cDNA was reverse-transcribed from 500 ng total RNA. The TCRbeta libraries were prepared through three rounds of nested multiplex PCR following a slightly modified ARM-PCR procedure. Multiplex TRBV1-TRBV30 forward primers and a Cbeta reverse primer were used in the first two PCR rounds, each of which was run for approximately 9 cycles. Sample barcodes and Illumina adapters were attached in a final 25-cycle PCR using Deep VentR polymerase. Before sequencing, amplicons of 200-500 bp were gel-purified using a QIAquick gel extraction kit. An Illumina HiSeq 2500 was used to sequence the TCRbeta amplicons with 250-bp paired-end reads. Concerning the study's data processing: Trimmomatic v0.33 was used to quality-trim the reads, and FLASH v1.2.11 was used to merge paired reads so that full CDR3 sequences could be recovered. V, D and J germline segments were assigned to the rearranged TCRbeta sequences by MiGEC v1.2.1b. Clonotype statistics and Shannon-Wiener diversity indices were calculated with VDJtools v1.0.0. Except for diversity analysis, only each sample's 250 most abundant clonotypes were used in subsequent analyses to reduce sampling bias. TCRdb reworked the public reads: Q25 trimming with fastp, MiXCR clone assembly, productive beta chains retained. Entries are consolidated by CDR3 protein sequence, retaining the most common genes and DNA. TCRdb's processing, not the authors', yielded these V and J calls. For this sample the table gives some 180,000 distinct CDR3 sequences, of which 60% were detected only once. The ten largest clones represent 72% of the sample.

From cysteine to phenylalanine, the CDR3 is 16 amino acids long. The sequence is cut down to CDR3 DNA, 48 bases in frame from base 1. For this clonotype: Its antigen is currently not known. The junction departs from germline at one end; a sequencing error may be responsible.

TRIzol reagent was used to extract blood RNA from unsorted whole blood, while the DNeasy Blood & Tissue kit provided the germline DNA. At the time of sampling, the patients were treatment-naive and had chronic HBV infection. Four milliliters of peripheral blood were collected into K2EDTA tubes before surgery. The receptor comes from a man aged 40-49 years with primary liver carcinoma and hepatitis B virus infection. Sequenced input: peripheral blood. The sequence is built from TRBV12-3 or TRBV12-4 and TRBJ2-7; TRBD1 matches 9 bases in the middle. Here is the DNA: TGTGTCAGCAGTTTAGGGAGGAGGGACAGGGTACACGAGCAGTACTTC. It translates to CVSSLGRRDRVHEQYF.